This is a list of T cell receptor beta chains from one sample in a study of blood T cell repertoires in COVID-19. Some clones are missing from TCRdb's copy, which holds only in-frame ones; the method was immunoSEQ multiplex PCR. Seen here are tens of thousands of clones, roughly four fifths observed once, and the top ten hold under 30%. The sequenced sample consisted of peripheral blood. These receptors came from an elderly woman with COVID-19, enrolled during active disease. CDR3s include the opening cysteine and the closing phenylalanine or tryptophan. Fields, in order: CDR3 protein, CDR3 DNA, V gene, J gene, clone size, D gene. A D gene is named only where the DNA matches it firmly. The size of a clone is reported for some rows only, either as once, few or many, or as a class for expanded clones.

cdr3_aa: CASILWTNTGELFF
cdr3_nt: TGTGCCAGCATATTATGGACTAACACCGGGGAGCTGTTTTTT
v_call: TRBV6-5
j_call: TRBJ2-2
clone_size: -
d_call: -

cdr3_aa: CASSLPLGTGDTEAFF
cdr3_nt: TGTGCCAGCAGTTTGCCGCTTGGGACAGGGGATACTGAAGCTTTCTTT
v_call: TRBV28
j_call: TRBJ1-1
clone_size: -
d_call: TRBD1

cdr3_aa: CASSPRTGNYGYTF
cdr3_nt: TGTGCCAGCAGCCCTCGTACAGGGAACTATGGCTACACCTTC
v_call: TRBV7-2
j_call: TRBJ1-2
clone_size: -
d_call: -

cdr3_aa: CASSSINWSRSVF
cdr3_nt: TGTGCCAGCAGTTCGATCAACTGGTCTCGGTCCGTTTTT
v_call: TRBV27
j_call: TRBJ1-1
clone_size: -
d_call: -

cdr3_aa: CASSRLNDRGSFEQFF
cdr3_nt: TGTGCCAGCAGCCGACTGAACGACAGGGGGTCTTTTGAGCAGTTCTTC
v_call: TRBV7-9
j_call: TRBJ2-1
clone_size: -
d_call: TRBD1

cdr3_aa: CASNLQGLDTEAFF
cdr3_nt: TGTGCCAGCAACTTACAGGGTCTGGACACTGAAGCTTTCTTT
v_call: TRBV5-4
j_call: TRBJ1-1
clone_size: -
d_call: -

cdr3_aa: CASSVGLATNEQFF
cdr3_nt: TGTGCCAGCAGCGTAGGGCTAGCGACCAATGAGCAGTTCTTC
v_call: TRBV9
j_call: TRBJ2-1
clone_size: -
d_call: -

cdr3_aa: CASSRRTSGYNEQFF
cdr3_nt: TGTGCCAGCAGCCGGAGGACTAGCGGTTACAATGAGCAGTTCTTC
v_call: TRBV3-1/TRBV3-2
j_call: TRBJ2-1
clone_size: -
d_call: TRBD2

cdr3_aa: CASSLGLAVKETQYF
cdr3_nt: TGTGCCAGCAGCTTAGGGCTAGCTGTAAAAGAGACCCAGTACTTC
v_call: TRBV11-2
j_call: TRBJ2-5
clone_size: -
d_call: -

cdr3_aa: CASSPRTSVYNEQFF
cdr3_nt: TGTGCCAGCAGCCCCCGGACTAGCGTTTACAATGAGCAGTTCTTC
v_call: TRBV7-9
j_call: TRBJ2-1
clone_size: -
d_call: TRBD2

cdr3_aa: CASSPKRGQSNEKLFF
cdr3_nt: TGTGCCAGCAGCCCCAAGAGAGGACAGTCTAATGAAAAACTGTTTTTT
v_call: TRBV3-1/TRBV3-2
j_call: TRBJ1-4
clone_size: -
d_call: -

cdr3_aa: CASSQDMGLAGLYNEQFF
cdr3_nt: TGTGCCAGCAGCCAAGATATGGGACTAGCGGGTTTATACAATGAGCAGTTCTTC
v_call: TRBV14
j_call: TRBJ2-1
clone_size: -
d_call: TRBD2

cdr3_aa: CASSLGFGGPPDNEQFF
cdr3_nt: TGTGCCAGCAGCTTAGGCTTTGGAGGTCCCCCCGACAATGAGCAGTTCTTC
v_call: TRBV11-2
j_call: TRBJ2-1
clone_size: -
d_call: -

cdr3_aa: CASTGQGEGNQPQHF
cdr3_nt: TGTGCCAGTACCGGACAGGGGGAAGGCAATCAGCCCCAGCATTTT
v_call: TRBV19
j_call: TRBJ1-5
clone_size: -
d_call: TRBD1

cdr3_aa: CAWSDSDPQFF
cdr3_nt: TGTGCCTGGAGTGATTCAGATCCGCAGTTCTTC
v_call: TRBV30
j_call: TRBJ2-1
clone_size: -
d_call: -

cdr3_aa: CASSLGGGVPSSGNTIYF
cdr3_nt: TGTGCCAGCAGCTTGGGGGGGGGAGTCCCTTCCTCTGGAAACACCATATATTTT
v_call: TRBV7-9
j_call: TRBJ1-3
clone_size: -
d_call: -

cdr3_aa: CASRSTTDFYGYTF
cdr3_nt: TGTGCCAGCAGATCCACGACAGACTTCTATGGCTACACCTTC
v_call: TRBV27
j_call: TRBJ1-2
clone_size: few
d_call: -

cdr3_aa: CASSSGQNQPQHF
cdr3_nt: TGTGCCAGCAGCTCAGGACAGAATCAGCCCCAGCATTTT
v_call: TRBV7-8
j_call: TRBJ1-5
clone_size: -
d_call: -

cdr3_aa: CASSRPGGTEAFF
cdr3_nt: TGTGCCAGCAGCAGACCGGGGGGGACTGAAGCTTTCTTT
v_call: TRBV2
j_call: TRBJ1-1
clone_size: -
d_call: -

cdr3_aa: CASLDSSVNLAKNIQYF
cdr3_nt: TGTGCCAGTTTAGACAGTTCCGTGAACCTAGCCAAAAACATTCAGTACTTC
v_call: TRBV19
j_call: TRBJ2-4
clone_size: -
d_call: -

cdr3_aa: CASSQQAHSGNTIYF
cdr3_nt: TGTGCCAGCAGCCAACAGGCCCACTCTGGAAACACCATATATTTT
v_call: TRBV3-1/TRBV3-2
j_call: TRBJ1-3
clone_size: -
d_call: -

cdr3_aa: CASSPGQGSVTEAFF
cdr3_nt: TGTGCCAGCAGCCCGGGACAGGGTTCGGTCACTGAAGCTTTCTTT
v_call: TRBV27
j_call: TRBJ1-1
clone_size: -
d_call: TRBD1

cdr3_aa: CASSLWGLAGEETQYF
cdr3_nt: TGTGCCAGCAGCTTATGGGGACTAGCGGGAGAAGAGACCCAGTACTTC
v_call: TRBV7-9
j_call: TRBJ2-5
clone_size: -
d_call: TRBD2

cdr3_aa: CAWNPGISNQPQHF
cdr3_nt: TGTGCCTGGAATCCAGGGATTAGCAATCAGCCCCAGCATTTT
v_call: TRBV30
j_call: TRBJ1-5
clone_size: few
d_call: -

cdr3_aa: CASSRAGTGFYEQYF
cdr3_nt: TGTGCCAGCAGTCGCGCCGGGACAGGATTCTACGAGCAGTACTTC
v_call: TRBV5-8
j_call: TRBJ2-7
clone_size: -
d_call: TRBD1

cdr3_aa: CASSRTGRNTEAFF
cdr3_nt: TGTGCCAGCAGTCGGACAGGGCGAAACACTGAAGCTTTCTTT
v_call: TRBV11-2
j_call: TRBJ1-1
clone_size: -
d_call: TRBD1

cdr3_aa: CASSEYRGQGNTGELFF
cdr3_nt: TGTGCCAGCAGTGAATATCGCGGACAGGGGAACACCGGGGAGCTGTTTTTT
v_call: TRBV6-1
j_call: TRBJ2-2
clone_size: -
d_call: TRBD1

cdr3_aa: CASSVGLGSVAYNEQFF
cdr3_nt: TGTGCCAGCAGCGTAGGGTTGGGTAGCGTCGCCTACAATGAGCAGTTCTTC
v_call: TRBV9
j_call: TRBJ2-1
clone_size: -
d_call: -

cdr3_aa: CASSSQTGTETQYF
cdr3_nt: TGTGCCAGTAGTAGCCAGACAGGTACGGAGACCCAGTACTTC
v_call: TRBV19
j_call: TRBJ2-5
clone_size: once
d_call: -

cdr3_aa: CASSLVGQGREIF
cdr3_nt: TGTGCCAGCAGTTTGGTGGGACAGGGAAGGGAGATCTTC
v_call: TRBV12-3/TRBV12-4
j_call: TRBJ1-2
clone_size: few
d_call: TRBD1

cdr3_aa: CASSATGTARNSYNSPLHF
cdr3_nt: TGTGCCAGTAGTGCAACCGGGACAGCGAGGAACTCCTATAATTCACCCCTCCACTTT
v_call: TRBV19
j_call: TRBJ1-6
clone_size: -
d_call: TRBD1

cdr3_aa: CASNPGTGLAMNTEAFF
cdr3_nt: TGTGCCAGTAATCCCGGGACAGGGCTCGCGATGAACACTGAAGCTTTCTTT
v_call: TRBV19
j_call: TRBJ1-1
clone_size: -
d_call: TRBD1

cdr3_aa: CASSRGTDTEAFF
cdr3_nt: TGTGCCAGCAGCAGGGGGACAGACACTGAAGCTTTCTTT
v_call: TRBV5-4
j_call: TRBJ1-1
clone_size: -
d_call: TRBD1

cdr3_aa: CASSYRERQPQHF
cdr3_nt: TGTGCCAGCAGTTACCGGGAACGTCAGCCCCAGCATTTT
v_call: TRBV6-5
j_call: TRBJ1-5
clone_size: -
d_call: -

cdr3_aa: CASKPGQGHGELFF
cdr3_nt: TGCGCCAGCAAACCGGGACAGGGGCACGGGGAGCTGTTTTTT
v_call: TRBV10-2
j_call: TRBJ2-2
clone_size: -
d_call: TRBD1

cdr3_aa: CASSPPGDYGYTF
cdr3_nt: TGTGCCAGCAGCCCACCCGGGGACTATGGCTACACCTTC
v_call: TRBV6-5
j_call: TRBJ1-2
clone_size: once
d_call: -

cdr3_aa: CASPSGNEQYF
cdr3_nt: TGTGCCAGCCCCTCAGGAAACGAGCAGTACTTC
v_call: TRBV28
j_call: TRBJ2-7
clone_size: -
d_call: -

cdr3_aa: CASSPTRNGELFF
cdr3_nt: TGTGCCAGCAGCCCCACGCGTAACGGGGAGCTGTTTTTT
v_call: TRBV9
j_call: TRBJ2-2
clone_size: -
d_call: -

cdr3_aa: CASSTQGNTEAFF
cdr3_nt: TGCGCCAGCAGCACACAGGGGAACACTGAAGCTTTCTTT
v_call: TRBV5-1
j_call: TRBJ1-1
clone_size: -
d_call: -

cdr3_aa: CASRGDRKVNTEAFF
cdr3_nt: TGTGCCAGCAGAGGCGACAGAAAAGTGAACACTGAAGCTTTCTTT
v_call: TRBV6-5
j_call: TRBJ1-1
clone_size: -
d_call: -